Below, one T cell receptor beta chain is given with its context. This specimen belongs to a study of blood T cell repertoires in COVID-19. Clones were read by immunoSEQ multiplex PCR, and TCRdb kept only the in-frame ones, dropping some. Of 250,000 or so clones listed, 85% to 95% are singletons. Participants, about 18 to 100 years old, spanned about 26 US areas. Cohort assignment relied on participant-reported clinical history. Sequenced material: PBMCs or T cells enriched from blood (not recorded which). The clonotype comes from a man aged 40-49 years who had been exposed to COVID-19.

The CDR3 here is CASSPPSLAGEETQYF. The CDR3 DNA reads TGTGCCAGCAGCCCCCCCTCACTAGCGGGAGAAGAGACCCAGTACTTC. The V and J genes are TRBV7-9 and TRBJ2-5; the match to TRBD2 covers 11 bases. The CDR3 sequence is 16 residues long. J was trimmed by 3 bases and V by 5 bases; bases with no gene match: 8. The germline CDR1 and CDR2 sequences are SEHNR and FQNEAQ (reference sequence). Based on the CDR3 plus reference TRBV7-9 and TRBJ2-5, the full variable domain is DTGVSQNPRHKITKRGQNVTFRCDPISEHNRLYWYRQTLGQGPEFLTYFQNEAQLEKSRLLSDRFSAERPKGSFSTLEIQRTEQGDSAMYLCASSPPSLAGEETQYFGPGTRLLVL.